The rows below give T cell receptor beta chains drawn from one sample of a study of patients and donors after allogeneic stem cell transplantation. TCRdb re-analysed the RT-PCR reads in MiXCR, keeping a single row per CDR3 protein. The sample holds about 110,000 distinct CDR3 sequences, about a third seen once. Sequencing used blood, either unsorted or a sorted T cell fraction (not recorded which). The receptors come from a human donor who was either an allogeneic HSCT recipient or a stem cell or donor lymphocyte infusion donor (not recorded which). It is not recorded whose cells these are; they may come from a transplant donor. Both conserved end residues are part of each CDR3. D genes are given only for firm matches. Only part of the rows carry a size: once, few, many, or a class if the clone is expanded.

D	J	size	length	V	DNA	CDR3
-	TRBJ1-1	few	14	TRBV18	TGTGCCAGCTCACCACCGAAGAAGGCCACTGAAGCTTTCTTT	CASSPPKKATEAFF
TRBD1	TRBJ1-1	-	15	TRBV7-9	TGTGCCAGCAGCGCCCAGACAGGGGGCGTTACTGAAGCTTTCTTT	CASSAQTGGVTEAFF
-	TRBJ1-1	-	14	TRBV7-2	TGTGCCAGCAGCTTAGTTGGACAAGACACTGAAGCTTTCTTT	CASSLVGQDTEAFF
TRBD1	TRBJ2-7	-	15	TRBV7-9	TGTGCCAGCAGCTTATCCGGGACAGGGGGGTACGAGCAGTACTTC	CASSLSGTGGYEQYF
-	TRBJ1-4	-	14	TRBV6-5	TGTGCCAGCAGTCCGGGTGGAGGACTTGAAAAACTGTTTTTT	CASSPGGGLEKLFF
TRBD1	TRBJ1-4	few	15	TRBV7-9	TGTGCCAGCAGCTTAGGACAGGGTCCTAATGAAAAACTGTTTTTT	CASSLGQGPNEKLFF
-	TRBJ2-5	once	15	TRBV4-2	TGTGCCAGCAGCCAAGATCGAAGGACAGAAGAGACCCAGTACTTC	CASSQDRRTEETQYF
-	TRBJ1-1	many	13	TRBV20-1	TGCAGTGCTAGAGATTTTTGGGGGACTGAAGCTTTCTTT	CSARDFWGTEAFF
-	TRBJ1-6	-	17	TRBV28	TGTGCCAGCAGTTTGGTGGTCACTAGCTCCTATAATTCACCCCTCCACTTT	CASSLVVTSSYNSPLHF
-	TRBJ2-3	-	16	TRBV7-2	TGTGCCAGCAGTCACAGGGTTTTAGGGTACACAGATACGCAGTATTTT	CASSHRVLGYTDTQYF
-	TRBJ1-1	-	13	TRBV12-3/TRBV12-4	TGTGCCAGCAGCTCTTACGCGGCCACTGAAGCTTTCTTT	CASSSYAATEAFF
-	TRBJ1-1	-	14	TRBV5-1	TGCGCCAGCAGCTACCGAAGGGATTACACTGAAGCTTTCTTT	CASSYRRDYTEAFF
-	TRBJ2-5	-	16	TRBV7-2	TGTGCCAGCAGCTCCCGCAAGGGGGGGGTACAAGAGACCCAGTACTTC	CASSSRKGGVQETQYF
TRBD1	TRBJ1-1	-	15	TRBV7-2	TGTGCCAGCAGCATACAGGGGGCCATGAACACTGAAGCTTTCTTT	CASSIQGAMNTEAFF
-	TRBJ1-1	few	13	TRBV7-3	TGTGCCAGCAAACTCAGAATGAACACTGAAGCTTTCTTT	CASKLRMNTEAFF
-	TRBJ2-1	few	16	TRBV20-1	TGCAGTGCTAGAGATAGGACCTTCGGGATTTACAATGAGCAGTTCTTC	CSARDRTFGIYNEQFF
-	TRBJ1-1	-	15	TRBV12-3/TRBV12-4	TGTGCCAGCACTTATAAGGCGGGGGTAGACACTGAAGCTTTCTTT	CASTYKAGVDTEAFF
-	TRBJ2-4	few	15	TRBV7-9	TGTGCCAGCAGCTTCGGGGCGGGGAGGAAAAACATTCAGTACTTC	CASSFGAGRKNIQYF
TRBD2	TRBJ2-7	-	18	TRBV7-9	TGTGCCAGCAGCCCAGGACTAGCGGGAGTTCCCTACAGGCACGAGCAGTACTTC	CASSPGLAGVPYRHEQYF
TRBD1	TRBJ1-5	-	11	TRBV20-1	TGCAGTGCGGGACAGGGGCAGCCCCAGCATTTT	CSAGQGQPQHF
-	TRBJ2-7	-	14	TRBV5-6	TGTGCCAGCAGCTTGGTGGGTCCCAACTACGAGCAGTACTTC	CASSLVGPNYEQYF
-	TRBJ2-1	-	15	TRBV5-1	TGCGCCAGCAGGGTCTCAGGAGCTACTTACAATGAGCAGTTCTTC	CASRVSGATYNEQFF
TRBD2	TRBJ2-4	once	17	TRBV28	TGTGCCAGCACCTCTAGCGGGAGGGCTTCTTCCAAAAACATTCAGTACTTC	CASTSSGRASSKNIQYF
-	TRBJ2-7	few	15	TRBV6-2/TRBV6-3	TGTGCCAGCAGTTACAAGGGGGAGAGGACCTACGAGCAGTACTTC	CASSYKGERTYEQYF
-	TRBJ2-1	-	14	TRBV29-1	TGCAGCGTTGCGCGGGCTAGCTCCTACAATGAGCAGTTCTTC	CSVARASSYNEQFF
TRBD2	TRBJ2-5	few	14	TRBV5-5	TGTGCCAGCAGCTGGGGACTAGGCGTGGAGACCCAGTACTTC	CASSWGLGVETQYF
-	TRBJ1-5	-	16	TRBV12-3/TRBV12-4	TGTGCCAGCAGTTTGCAGGGGCCCCCGAGTAGTCAGCCCCAGCATTTT	CASSLQGPPSSQPQHF
TRBD1	TRBJ1-2	many	13	TRBV2	TGTGCCAGCAGGGTACGGGACAGTGCGGTTTTCACCTTC	CASRVRDSAVFTF
-	TRBJ1-1	few	13	TRBV12-3/TRBV12-4	TGTGCCAGCAGTTTGGGCAGGCGCACGGAAGCTTTCTTT	CASSLGRRTEAFF
TRBD1	TRBJ1-5	-	16	TRBV24-1	TGTGCCACCAGTGATAGATACAGGGGTCGGAATCAGCCCCAGCATTTT	CATSDRYRGRNQPQHF
-	TRBJ1-1	-	15	TRBV5-1	TGCGCCAGCAGCCGATTGGGAGGGGTTAACACTGAAGCTTTCTTT	CASSRLGGVNTEAFF
TRBD2	TRBJ2-1	-	14	TRBV29-1	TGCAGCGTTGATCCTAGCGGGAAAAGGAATGAGCAGTTCTTC	CSVDPSGKRNEQFF
TRBD1	TRBJ1-3	few	12	TRBV7-2	TGTGCCAGCAGCTGGACAGGGGACACCATATATTTT	CASSWTGDTIYF
-	TRBJ2-3	-	12	TRBV6-5	TGTGCCAGCAGGGAAAATCGGGCTACGCAGTATTTT	CASRENRATQYF
-	TRBJ1-1	-	15	TRBV12-3/TRBV12-4	TGTGCCAGCAGTTTATGGCGAGGGGCAAACACTGAAGCTTTCTTT	CASSLWRGANTEAFF
TRBD1	TRBJ1-2	many	13	TRBV20-1	TGCAGTGCTGGAGGGGGCCCTAACTATGGCTACACCTTC	CSAGGGPNYGYTF
TRBD2	TRBJ2-1	-	16	TRBV29-1	TGCAGCGGGCTAGCGGGAGGCTCCCTATCCCACAATGAGCAGTTCTTC	CSGLAGGSLSHNEQFF
-	TRBJ2-1	-	14	TRBV5-1	TGCGCCAGCAGCTTTGGGAATTCCTACAATGAGCAGTTCTTC	CASSFGNSYNEQFF
TRBD1	TRBJ1-1	-	15	TRBV28	TGTGCCAGCAGTTTACAGGACAGGGTTTTGCCTGAAGCTTTCTTT	CASSLQDRVLPEAFF
TRBD1	TRBJ1-4	few	15	TRBV19	TGTGCCAGTAGTCCGACAGGGGGCCGGAATGAAAAACTGTTTTTT	CASSPTGGRNEKLFF
-	TRBJ2-7	-	13	TRBV29-1	TGCAGCGTTGTCGGGGACAAAGCCTACGAGCAGTACTTC	CSVVGDKAYEQYF
-	TRBJ2-3	-	15	TRBV9	TGTGCCAGCAGCTTGCGGTACGGATCCACAGATACGCAGTATTTT	CASSLRYGSTDTQYF